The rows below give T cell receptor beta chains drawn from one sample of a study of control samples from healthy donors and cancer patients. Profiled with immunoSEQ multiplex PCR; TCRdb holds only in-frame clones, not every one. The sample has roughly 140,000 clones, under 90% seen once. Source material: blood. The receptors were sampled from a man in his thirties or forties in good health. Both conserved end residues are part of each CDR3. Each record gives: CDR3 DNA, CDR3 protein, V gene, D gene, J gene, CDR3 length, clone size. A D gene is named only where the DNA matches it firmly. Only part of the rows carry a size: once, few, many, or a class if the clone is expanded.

TGTGCCAGCAGAACGGGACTAGACACAGATACGCAGTATTTT,CASRTGLDTDTQYF,TRBV5-6,TRBD2,TRBJ2-3,14,once
TGTGCCAGCAAAGGGCGGTCCGGAGGGAACACTGAAGCTTTCTTT,CASKGRSGGNTEAFF,TRBV9,NA,TRBJ1-1,15,NA
TGTGCCAGCAGCCCCCTGATGGGTACCCCCTACGAGCAGTACTTC,CASSPLMGTPYEQYF,TRBV11-2,NA,TRBJ2-7,15,NA
TGCGCCAGCAGCCGCCGGGACAGTCTCTATGAGCAGTTCTTC,CASSRRDSLYEQFF,TRBV4-1,TRBD1,TRBJ2-1,14,NA
TGCGCCAGCAGCCAAGATTCCCGGCGGAGTGAGCAGTTCTTC,CASSQDSRRSEQFF,TRBV4-3,NA,TRBJ2-1,14,NA
TGTGCCAGCAGTGACCTTGCTGGTGAGCAGTTCTTC,CASSDLAGEQFF,TRBV6-1,NA,TRBJ2-1,12,NA
TGTGCCAGCAGCGAACAGGGTTACAATGAGCAGTTCTTC,CASSEQGYNEQFF,TRBV7-8,NA,TRBJ2-1,13,NA
TGTGCCACCAGTGCCCTAGGACAGGGGGCGGAAAGGGAGCAGTTCTTC,CATSALGQGAEREQFF,TRBV24-1,TRBD1,TRBJ2-1,16,many
TGTGCCAGTAGTACCTTGACTAGCGGAAGCACCGGGGAGCTGTTTTTT,CASSTLTSGSTGELFF,TRBV19,TRBD2,TRBJ2-2,16,once
TGCAGCGGCGGGGGGGAGGACTCCTACGAGCAGTACTTC,CSGGGEDSYEQYF,TRBV29-1,TRBD2,TRBJ2-7,13,NA
TGTGCCAGCAGCTGGGGGGCAAGGCAGACCCAGTACTTC,CASSWGARQTQYF,TRBV5-6,NA,TRBJ2-5,13,NA
TGTGCAAGTCGCTTCGGGCCGATACCCTACGAGCAGTACTTC,CASRFGPIPYEQYF,TRBV12-2,NA,TRBJ2-7,14,NA
TGTGCCAGCAGCCCCGTCCGGGAGGACTCACCCCTCCACTTT,CASSPVREDSPLHF,TRBV7-9,NA,TRBJ1-6,14,NA
TGTGCCAGCAGTTATCCGCCAGGTGTGGACAGGATCGGGGAGACCCAGTACTTC,CASSYPPGVDRIGETQYF,TRBV6-2/TRBV6-3,TRBD1,TRBJ2-5,18,NA
TGTGCCAGCAGCTTTTATACCCGCACAGATACGCAGTATTTT,CASSFYTRTDTQYF,TRBV7-2,NA,TRBJ2-3,14,NA
TGTGCCAGCAGCAGGGGACTAGCTAACTATGAGCAGTTCTTC,CASSRGLANYEQFF,TRBV7-6,TRBD2,TRBJ2-1,14,NA
TGTGCTAGTGGTTTAACTTTAGGGAACGAGCAGTACTTC,CASGLTLGNEQYF,TRBV12-5,NA,TRBJ2-7,13,NA
TGTGCCAGCAGTCTGTACCCGCAACAGAGCAATGAGCAGTTCTTC,CASSLYPQQSNEQFF,TRBV27,NA,TRBJ2-1,15,NA
TGTGCCAGCAGCTTATTGGCGGGGGCGGCATCCTACGAGCAGTACTTC,CASSLLAGAASYEQYF,TRBV11-2,NA,TRBJ2-7,16,NA
TGTGCCAGTTTTCTACAGGGGACCTATGGCTACACCTTC,CASFLQGTYGYTF,TRBV6-1,TRBD1,TRBJ1-2,13,NA
TGTGCCTGGAGTTCCGGGCTAGCGGGAGTAGGCGAGCAGTTCTTC,CAWSSGLAGVGEQFF,TRBV30,TRBD2,TRBJ2-1,15,NA
TGTGCCAGCAGCCCAGGGGACAGGGGGCGCGGGAACACTGAAGCTTTCTTT,CASSPGDRGRGNTEAFF,TRBV7-9,TRBD1,TRBJ1-1,17,NA
TGTGCCAGCAGTTTATGGGGCGGGGGGGCTTCAAATGAGCAGTTCTTC,CASSLWGGGASNEQFF,TRBV27,TRBD2,TRBJ2-1,16,NA
TGTGCCAGCAGCGACGACAGGCTATTCTCACCCCTCCACTTT,CASSDDRLFSPLHF,TRBV9,NA,TRBJ1-6,14,once
TGTGCCAGCTCACCAGACTCCCTTGGAAACACCATATATTTT,CASSPDSLGNTIYF,TRBV18,NA,TRBJ1-3,14,NA
TGTGCCAGCAGACGGGCGGCCAGGGGGAACACTGAAGCTTTCTTT,CASRRAARGNTEAFF,TRBV6-5,NA,TRBJ1-1,15,NA
TGTGCCAGCAGCGTAGAAGGAGGTTCGGTAAGCACAGATACGCAGTATTTT,CASSVEGGSVSTDTQYF,TRBV9,NA,TRBJ2-3,17,NA
TGTGCCAGCAGGCAAAAAGACAGGATGATCTCCTATAATTCACCCCTCCACTTT,CASRQKDRMISYNSPLHF,TRBV27,NA,TRBJ1-6,18,NA
TGTGCCAGCGCACTTGACAGGGGTCGAATGGAGACCCAGTACTTC,CASALDRGRMETQYF,TRBV2,TRBD1,TRBJ2-5,15,NA
TGTGCCAGCAAGGCGGGGGGCCTAAGTCAGCCCCAGCATTTT,CASKAGGLSQPQHF,TRBV2,NA,TRBJ1-5,14,NA
TGTGCCAGCAGTCGCACAGGGGGCAGAGGGGCCAACGTCCTGACTTTC,CASSRTGGRGANVLTF,TRBV6-4,TRBD1,TRBJ2-6,16,NA
TGTGCCAGCAGTGCCGGGACAGGGATTATGAACACTGAAGCTTTCTTT,CASSAGTGIMNTEAFF,TRBV6-6,TRBD1,TRBJ1-1,16,NA
TGTGCCAGCAGTATACAGGAACCTATGAACACTGAAGCTTTCTTT,CASSIQEPMNTEAFF,TRBV2,NA,TRBJ1-1,15,NA
TGTGCCAGCAGCGTAGAACCACAGGGATATGACGAGCAGTACTTC,CASSVEPQGYDEQYF,TRBV9,NA,TRBJ2-7,15,NA
TGTGCCAGTAGTATAGAGGGGCAGCCAAGCTCCTATAATTCACCCCTCCACTTT,CASSIEGQPSSYNSPLHF,TRBV19,NA,TRBJ1-6,18,NA
TGTGCCACCGGGACAGCGAGCTATGGCTACACCTTC,CATGTASYGYTF,TRBV24-1,TRBD1,TRBJ1-2,12,NA
TGTGCCAGCAGCCAAAACAGGGGCACTTTTAATTCACCCCTCCACTTT,CASSQNRGTFNSPLHF,TRBV2,TRBD1,TRBJ1-6,16,NA
TGTGCCAGCAGCTTAGGGCCGGGCTCCTACAATGAGCAGTTCTTC,CASSLGPGSYNEQFF,TRBV7-3,NA,TRBJ2-1,15,NA
TGTGCCAGCAGCCAAGGACTAGCGGGGGGGCCAGATACGCAGTATTTT,CASSQGLAGGPDTQYF,TRBV4-2,TRBD2,TRBJ2-3,16,NA
TGTGCCACCAGCAGCAGGACGGGCGACCTTGAAAAACTGTTTTTT,CATSSRTGDLEKLFF,TRBV15,NA,TRBJ1-4,15,NA
TGTGCCAGCTCACCACGTGGGGACAGGGATAACTATGGCTACACCTTC,CASSPRGDRDNYGYTF,TRBV18,TRBD1,TRBJ1-2,16,NA
TGTGCCAGCAGCCGTCAGGGTAGGGAGACCCAGTACTTC,CASSRQGRETQYF,TRBV7-9,NA,TRBJ2-5,13,NA